Listed below are T cell receptor beta chains from one sample, sequenced in a study of CD8 T cells in Susac syndrome. TCRdb reanalysed the immunoSEQ multiplex PCR reads using MiXCR and keeps one entry per CDR3 protein. The sample holds over 150,000 distinct CDR3 sequences; 95% to 96% are singletons and the top ten take approximately 0.12%. Sequences were obtained from CD4+ T cells from PBMCs. These receptors came from a human donor with Susac syndrome. Each CDR3 is given without its conserved first and last residue.

V | length | CDR3
TRBV4-2 | 12 | ASSPGPNNQPQH
TRBV7-3 | 13 | ASSLLGGAYGTQY
TRBV29-1 | 13 | SVKGINGPEETQY
TRBV29-1 | 10 | SAIHPNTEAF
TRBV18 | 11 | ASSPRGFGEQF
TRBV20-1 | 12 | SPQGTRGHNEQF
TRBV9 | 11 | ASSVGGKSPLH
TRBV2 | 12 | ASLLRGRQETQY
TRBV28 | 12 | ASKTGLSTDTQY
TRBV2 | 12 | ATGDRATNEKLF
TRBV14 | 11 | ASSQDYQETQY
TRBV7-2 | 12 | ASSPSLTGLGYT
TRBV28 | 12 | ASSSTGQQQPQH
TRBV24-1 | 12 | ATSDLTGYDVLT
TRBV4-1 | 14 | ASSYGGRSSGNTIY
TRBV27 | 15 | ASSLGWTRSRKETQY
TRBV20-1 | 13 | SAANVGTSTDTQY
TRBV27 | 13 | ASSATLFPTYEQY
TRBV20-1 | 10 | SARRDGETQY
TRBV11-2 | 11 | ASSLERAETQY
TRBV4-3 | 15 | ASSQDPSGRVPYEQY
TRBV6-5 | 11 | ASSRTTGHGYT
TRBV2 | 11 | ASSDSGRTIQY
TRBV20-1 | 13 | SASWLAGTGNEQF
TRBV29-1 | 12 | SVVGGATWDEQF
TRBV13 | 13 | ASSLGHSQDEKLF
TRBV29-1 | 11 | SGITGGTDTQY
TRBV20-1 | 11 | SASTSGGDMQF
TRBV20-1 | 11 | SVSTDSNQPQH
TRBV30 | 12 | AWRKSGPSYEQY
TRBV10-3 | 11 | AISPGSTGEQY
TRBV20-1 | 12 | SAPLGALNTEAF